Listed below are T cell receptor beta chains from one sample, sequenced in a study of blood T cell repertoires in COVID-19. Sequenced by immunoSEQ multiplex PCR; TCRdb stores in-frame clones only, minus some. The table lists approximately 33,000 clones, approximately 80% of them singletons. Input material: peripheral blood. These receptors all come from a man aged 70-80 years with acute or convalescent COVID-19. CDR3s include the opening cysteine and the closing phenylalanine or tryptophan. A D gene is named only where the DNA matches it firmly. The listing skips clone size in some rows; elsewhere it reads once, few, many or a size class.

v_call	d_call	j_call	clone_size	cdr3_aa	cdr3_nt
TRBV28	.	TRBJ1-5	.	CASSSGTSYSNQPQHF	TGTGCCAGCAGTTCCGGGACAAGTTATAGCAATCAGCCCCAGCATTTT
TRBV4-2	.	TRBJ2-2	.	CASSQDRSRTTNTGELFF	TGTGCCAGCAGCCAAGATCGGTCCAGGACAACGAACACCGGGGAGCTGTTTTTT
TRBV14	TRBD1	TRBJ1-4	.	CASSVRTGGYEKLFF	TGTGCCAGCAGCGTTCGGACAGGGGGATATGAAAAACTGTTTTTT
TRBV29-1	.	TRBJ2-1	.	CSVEWYSTAYSSYNEQFF	TGCAGCGTTGAATGGTATTCGACTGCTTATAGCTCCTACAATGAGCAGTTCTTC
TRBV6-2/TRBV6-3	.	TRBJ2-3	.	CASSYSLRDRGDTQYF	TGTGCCAGCAGTTACTCTCTTCGGGATCGGGGAGATACGCAGTATTTT
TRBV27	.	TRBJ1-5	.	CASSLKTDSNQPQHF	TGTGCCAGCAGTTTAAAGACTGATAGCAATCAGCCCCAGCATTTT
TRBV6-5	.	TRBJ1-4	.	CASSYGPGATNEKLFF	TGTGCCAGCAGTTATGGTCCAGGTGCAACTAATGAAAAACTGTTTTTT
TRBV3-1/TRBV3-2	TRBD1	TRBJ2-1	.	CASSRNRGYNEQFF	TGTGCCAGCAGCCGGAACAGGGGGTACAATGAGCAGTTCTTC
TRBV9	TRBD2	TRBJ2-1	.	CASQREYGEQFF	TGTGCCAGCCAGCGGGAGTATGGTGAGCAGTTCTTC
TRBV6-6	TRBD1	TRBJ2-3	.	CAHGGQVYTDTQYF	TGTGCCCACGGGGGACAGGTATACACAGATACGCAGTATTTT
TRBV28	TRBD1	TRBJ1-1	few	CASTGQGVVYTEAFF	TGTGCCAGCACCGGACAGGGTGTTGTTTACACTGAAGCTTTCTTT
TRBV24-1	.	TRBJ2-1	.	CATSDPGYNEQFF	TGTGCCACCAGTGACCCAGGCTACAATGAGCAGTTCTTC
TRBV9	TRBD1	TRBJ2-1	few	CASSVTDRAPYNEQFF	TGTGCCAGCAGCGTGACGGACAGGGCCCCCTACAATGAGCAGTTCTTC
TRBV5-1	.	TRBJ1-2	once	CASSPLRTATNGYTF	TGCGCCAGCAGCCCGCTTAGGACAGCGACTAATGGCTACACCTTC
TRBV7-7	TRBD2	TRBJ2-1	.	CASSVGLAGGEEQFF	TGTGCCAGCAGCGTTGGACTAGCGGGGGGGGAAGAGCAGTTCTTC
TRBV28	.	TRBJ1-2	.	CASSFEGYGYTF	TGTGCCAGCAGTTTTGAGGGCTATGGCTACACCTTC
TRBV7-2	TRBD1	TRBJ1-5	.	CASSSDRGRQPQHF	TGTGCCAGCAGCTCCGACAGGGGGAGACAGCCCCAGCATTTT
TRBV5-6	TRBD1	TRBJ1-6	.	CASSLSGGYNSPLHF	TGTGCCAGCAGCTTGTCAGGGGGATATAATTCACCCCTCCACTTT
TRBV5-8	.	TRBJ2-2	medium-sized	CASDEVGNTGELFF	TGTGCCAGCGACGAGGTTGGGAACACCGGGGAGCTGTTTTTT
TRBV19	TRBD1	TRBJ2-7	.	CASSPPDRDGYEQYF	TGTGCCAGTAGTCCGCCGGACAGGGATGGCTACGAGCAGTACTTC
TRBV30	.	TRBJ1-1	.	CAWAGRGGTEAFF	TGTGCCTGGGCAGGGAGAGGGGGCACTGAAGCTTTCTTT
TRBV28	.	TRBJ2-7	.	CASSLPLPGEQYF	TGTGCCAGCAGTTTGCCCTTGCCGGGCGAGCAGTACTTC
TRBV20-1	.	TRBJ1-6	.	CSASRDPGGNSPLHF	TGCAGTGCTAGTCGGGACCCCGGGGGTAATTCACCCCTCCACTTT
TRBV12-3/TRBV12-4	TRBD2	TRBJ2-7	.	CASRIAGGTEQYF	TGTGCCAGCAGGATAGCGGGAGGAACCGAGCAGTACTTC
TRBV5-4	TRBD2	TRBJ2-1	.	CASSWDYSSFNEQFF	TGTGCCAGCAGTTGGGACTATTCTTCTTTCAATGAGCAGTTCTTC
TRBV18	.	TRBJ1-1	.	CASSANRDTEAFF	TGTGCCAGCTCAGCAAACAGGGACACTGAAGCTTTCTTT
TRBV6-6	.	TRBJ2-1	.	CASSLTDLGHEQFF	TGTGCCAGCAGCCTTACCGATCTGGGGCATGAGCAGTTCTTC
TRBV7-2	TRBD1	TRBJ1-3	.	CASSFGQARATIYF	TGTGCCAGCAGCTTCGGACAGGCCCGGGCCACCATATATTTT
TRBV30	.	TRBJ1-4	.	CAWSGTTNEKLFF	TGTGCCTGGTCAGGTACAACTAATGAAAAACTGTTTTTT
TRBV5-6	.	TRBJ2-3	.	CASSLRGASYTDTQYF	TGTGCCAGCAGCTTGCGGGGGGCCTCCTACACAGATACGCAGTATTTT
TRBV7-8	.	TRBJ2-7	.	CASSLGPDEQYF	TGTGCCAGCAGCTTAGGGCCTGACGAGCAGTACTTC
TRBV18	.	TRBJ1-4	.	CASSPPPPGELFF	TGTGCCAGCTCACCACCCCCCCCCGGAGAACTGTTTTTT
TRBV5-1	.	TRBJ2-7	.	CASSLAAGSSYEQYF	TGCGCCAGCAGCTTGGCGGCGGGAAGCTCCTACGAGCAGTACTTC
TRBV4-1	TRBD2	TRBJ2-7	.	CASSQGSGRTYEQYF	TGCGCCAGCAGCCAGGGGAGCGGGAGAACCTACGAGCAGTACTTC
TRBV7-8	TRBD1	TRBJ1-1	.	CASSSRDRGRVGAEAFF	TGTGCCAGCAGCTCCCGGGACAGGGGTCGTGTCGGCGCTGAAGCTTTCTTT
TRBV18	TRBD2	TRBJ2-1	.	CASSPPLAGANNEQFF	TGTGCCAGCTCACCACCTCTAGCGGGAGCCAACAATGAGCAGTTCTTC
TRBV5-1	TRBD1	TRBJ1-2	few	CASRAGTEDGYTF	TGCGCCAGCAGAGCCGGGACAGAAGATGGCTACACCTTC
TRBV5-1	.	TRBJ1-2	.	CASSSRPNYGYTF	TGCGCCAGCAGCTCCCGTCCCAACTATGGCTACACCTTC
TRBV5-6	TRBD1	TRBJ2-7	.	CASSYWTGAYEQYF	TGTGCCAGCAGCTACTGGACAGGGGCCTACGAGCAGTACTTC
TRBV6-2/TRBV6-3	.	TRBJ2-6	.	CASSLGVSGANVLTF	TGTGCCAGCAGCTTGGGCGTCTCTGGGGCCAACGTCCTGACTTTC
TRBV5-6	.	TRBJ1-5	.	CASSLEGGRVGNQPQHF	TGTGCCAGCAGCTTGGAGGGGGGGCGCGTTGGGAATCAGCCCCAGCATTTT
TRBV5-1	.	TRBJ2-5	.	CASSLLWGAETQYF	TGCGCCAGCAGCCTGCTTTGGGGCGCAGAGACCCAGTACTTC